This T cell receptor (beta chain) was documented in a study of glioma-infiltrating T cells after dendritic cell vaccination. Sequenced by immunoSEQ multiplex PCR; TCRdb stores in-frame clones only, minus some. This sample yields about 100,000 clones, of which approximately 84% are seen a single time; roughly 5.9% belongs to the top ten. V was trimmed by 0 bases and J by 4 bases, leaving 7 bases between them. Germline V lookup: CDR1 ENHRY, CDR2 SYGVKD. The CDR3 contains 14 residues. The sample's time point: after dendritic cell vaccination, including at tumor progression/relapse. Source: blood, taken after dendritic cell vaccination. The J gene is TRBJ1-3, the V gene TRBV10-3, with no clear D. The receptor comes from a human donor with glioblastoma. The CDR3 is CAISESGRGNTIYF. The CDR3 DNA reads TGTGCCATCAGTGAGTCCGGCAGGGGAAACACCATATATTTT.